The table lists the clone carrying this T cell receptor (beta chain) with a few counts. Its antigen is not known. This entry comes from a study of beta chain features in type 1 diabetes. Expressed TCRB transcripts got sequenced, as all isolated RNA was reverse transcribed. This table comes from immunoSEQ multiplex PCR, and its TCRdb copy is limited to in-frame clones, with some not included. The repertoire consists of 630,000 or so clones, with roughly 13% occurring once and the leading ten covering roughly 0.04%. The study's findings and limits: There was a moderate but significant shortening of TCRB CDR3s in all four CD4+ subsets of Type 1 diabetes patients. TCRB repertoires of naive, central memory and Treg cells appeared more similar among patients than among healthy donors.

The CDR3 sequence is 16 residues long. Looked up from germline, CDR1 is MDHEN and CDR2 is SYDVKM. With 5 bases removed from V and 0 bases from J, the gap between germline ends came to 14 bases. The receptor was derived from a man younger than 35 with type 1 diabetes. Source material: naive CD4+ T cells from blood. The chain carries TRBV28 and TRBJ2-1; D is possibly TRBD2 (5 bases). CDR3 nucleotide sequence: TGTGCCAGCAGTGCCACTCGGGGTAGCTCCTACAATGAGCAGTTCTTC. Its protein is CASSATRGSSYNEQFF. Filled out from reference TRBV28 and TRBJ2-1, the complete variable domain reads DVKVTQSSRYLVKRTGEKVFLECVQDMDHENMFWYRQDPGLGLRLIYFSYDVKMKEKGDIPEGYSVSREKKERFSLILESASTNQTSMYLCASSATRGSSYNEQFFGPGTRLTVL.